These T cell receptor beta chains were read from a single sample in a study of identical twins. TCRdb redid the calling of the 5' RACE reads with MiXCR, one entry per CDR3 protein. In the table there are fewer than 900,000 distinct CDR3 sequences, 15% to 20% of which are singletons. These data also formed part of another study, on T cells expressing NK-cell markers.

The sample consisted of PBMCs. The receptors stem from a woman aged 18-29 years in good health. CDR3s include the opening cysteine and the closing phenylalanine or tryptophan. The D gene is left open where the match is weak. Size is stated for part of the rows, as once, few or many counts, or as a class when the clone is expanded.

D,J,V,size,DNA,CDR3
TRBD2,TRBJ2-1,TRBV5-1,few,TGCGCCAGCAGCTTGCTAGCGGGGCAAATGTACAATGAGCAGTTCTTC,CASSLLAGQMYNEQFF
NA,TRBJ1-2,TRBV12-3/TRBV12-4,NA,TGTGCCAGCAGTTTAATTGTTGGCTATGGCTACACCTTC,CASSLIVGYGYTF
NA,TRBJ2-7,TRBV12-3/TRBV12-4,NA,TGTGCCAGCAGTTTAGCGCCAGGGTCGGGCGAGCAGTACTTC,CASSLAPGSGEQYF
NA,TRBJ2-6,TRBV7-2,NA,TGTGCCAGCAGCCTCGCTCAGTCCGGGGCCAACGTCCTGACTTTC,CASSLAQSGANVLTF
TRBD1,TRBJ2-5,TRBV5-1,NA,TGCGCCTCTTACAGGGGACAGGGAGAGACCCAGTACTTC,CASYRGQGETQYF
NA,TRBJ2-5,TRBV12-3/TRBV12-4,many,TGTGCCAGCAGTTTGTCTCCGGTCCAAGAGACCCAGTACTTC,CASSLSPVQETQYF
NA,TRBJ2-7,TRBV11-3,NA,TGTGCCAGCGCCCGGCAGGACACATCCTACGAGCAGTACTTC,CASARQDTSYEQYF
NA,TRBJ1-1,TRBV6-1,few,TGTGCCAGCAGCCTAGGGGGGGGGTACATGAACACTGAAGCTTTCTTT,CASSLGGGYMNTEAFF
NA,TRBJ1-3,TRBV5-1,few,TGCGCCAGCAGCTTGGAGTCCTCCCTATTGATTGGAAACACCATATATTTT,CASSLESSLLIGNTIYF
NA,TRBJ2-7,TRBV11-2,few,TGTGCCAGCAGCTTCCCAATGATCGGCGAGCAGTACTTC,CASSFPMIGEQYF
TRBD2,TRBJ2-1,TRBV20-1,NA,TGCAGTGCTAGAGATCCTGGGCGCGGGAGGGCCGAGAATGAGCAGTTCTTC,CSARDPGRGRAENEQFF
TRBD1,TRBJ1-5,TRBV5-1,once,TGCGCCAGCAGCTTGCGGACAGGTGGTAGCAATCAGCCCCAGCATTTT,CASSLRTGGSNQPQHF
NA,TRBJ1-1,TRBV7-9,NA,TGTGCCAGCAGCTTATCTATGGCAGGGAAAGGTGAAGCTTTCTTT,CASSLSMAGKGEAFF
NA,TRBJ1-5,TRBV6-5,few,TGTGCCAGCAGTTACACCAAGGGAAATCAGCCCCAGCATTTT,CASSYTKGNQPQHF
NA,TRBJ2-2,TRBV4-2,NA,TGTGCCAGCAGCCAAGCGGACAAGTACACCGGGGAGCTGTTTTTT,CASSQADKYTGELFF
NA,TRBJ2-7,TRBV10-3,NA,TGTGCCACCTCCAGGGATTACGAGCAGTACTTC,CATSRDYEQYF
NA,TRBJ2-5,TRBV25-1,few,TGTGCCAGCATGGGGACTGCTCAAGAGACCCAGTACTTC,CASMGTAQETQYF
NA,TRBJ2-7,TRBV2,many,TGTGCCAGCAGTGGGCGGCAATCCTACGAGCAGTACTTC,CASSGRQSYEQYF
TRBD1,TRBJ2-5,TRBV10-3,NA,TGTGCCATCAGTGAGTCTAACAGGGGGCGCAGGGAGACCCAGTACTTC,CAISESNRGRRETQYF